These T cell receptor beta chains were read from a single sample in a study of shared clonotypes between healthy human individuals. The assay was immunoSEQ multiplex PCR, and TCRdb's table has in-frame clones only and misses some. The data show about 1,500,000 clones, 96% seen once. The sequencing input was naive CD4+ T cells sorted from blood. These receptors all come from a man younger than 40 in good health. The CDR3 runs from the conserved cysteine through the conserved F or W. Each record gives: clone size, J gene, D gene, V gene, CDR3 DNA, CDR3 protein. D genes are given only for firm matches. Part of the rows lack a size; the others show once, few, many or a class for expanded clones.

size: few
J: TRBJ2-5
D: TRBD1
V: TRBV10-3
DNA: TGTGCCATCAGTGGGGACAGACAAGAGACCCAGTACTTC
CDR3: CAISGDRQETQYF

size: .
J: TRBJ1-2
D: .
V: TRBV19
DNA: TGTGCCAGTAGTATGGGGCACGTGCGGGGCTACACCTTC
CDR3: CASSMGHVRGYTF

size: .
J: TRBJ2-1
D: TRBD2
V: TRBV18
DNA: TGTGCCAGCTCACCACTAGCGGGCACAGCCAATGAGCAGTTCTTC
CDR3: CASSPLAGTANEQFF

size: .
J: TRBJ2-7
D: TRBD1
V: TRBV28
DNA: TGTGCCAGCAGTTCGGCCGGGACAGGGAGATACGAGCAGTACTTC
CDR3: CASSSAGTGRYEQYF

size: .
J: TRBJ2-1
D: TRBD2
V: TRBV5-1
DNA: TGCGCCAGCAGTTCCGAGCCGGGACTAGCGGGAGGTAGCTCCTACAATGAGCAGTTCTTC
CDR3: CASSSEPGLAGGSSYNEQFF

size: .
J: TRBJ2-7
D: .
V: TRBV15
DNA: TGTGCCACCAGGCACAACAGGGACGAGCAGTACTTC
CDR3: CATRHNRDEQYF

size: .
J: TRBJ2-2
D: TRBD1
V: TRBV29-1
DNA: TGCAGCGTTATCGGGACAGGGGCGCACGGGGAGCTGTTTTTT
CDR3: CSVIGTGAHGELFF

size: .
J: TRBJ1-1
D: TRBD1
V: TRBV7-9
DNA: TGTGCCAGCAGTCGGAGACAGGGGAACACTGAAGCTTTCTTT
CDR3: CASSRRQGNTEAFF

size: once
J: TRBJ2-1
D: TRBD2
V: TRBV9
DNA: TGTGCCAGCAGCTTAGCGGGAGAGGACTCCTACAATGAGCAGTTCTTC
CDR3: CASSLAGEDSYNEQFF

size: .
J: TRBJ2-4
D: .
V: TRBV14
DNA: TGTGCCAGCAGCCCAACCCCTTGGCAGGGCGACAACATTCAGTACTTC
CDR3: CASSPTPWQGDNIQYF

size: once
J: TRBJ1-1
D: TRBD1
V: TRBV2
DNA: TGTGCCAGCAGATTATCCCGGGACAGGGTAATCCCTGAAGCTTTCTTT
CDR3: CASRLSRDRVIPEAFF

size: .
J: TRBJ2-1
D: .
V: TRBV10-1
DNA: TGCGCCAGCAGTCCTACTAGCTCCAACAATGAGCAGTTCTTC
CDR3: CASSPTSSNNEQFF

size: .
J: TRBJ2-2
D: .
V: TRBV14
DNA: TGTGCCAGCAGCCAAGAATCCGTCACCGGGGAGCTGTTTTTT
CDR3: CASSQESVTGELFF

size: .
J: TRBJ1-1
D: .
V: TRBV6-1
DNA: TGTGCCAGCAGTGAAGTCGGGGGGGGCGGCACTGAAGCTTTCTTT
CDR3: CASSEVGGGGTEAFF